This T cell receptor beta chain was sequenced in a study of T cells after yellow fever vaccination. Study-wide points: Some clonotypes were seen in both the CD4 and the CD8 compartments. These made up a small share and likely arose from convergent recombination.

CDR3 length: 15 amino acids. CDR1 and CDR2 (germline): DFQATT, SNEGSKA (reference sequence). The V and J ends lost 1 base and 3 bases respectively, with 12 bases between them. As to this clonotype: The antigen is undetermined.

As TCR cDNA was made by 5'RACE template switching, a universal primer site and UMIs were added. TCRdb re-derived calls from the 5' RACE reads in MiXCR, one entry per CDR3 protein. Found here are 300,000 or so distinct CDR3 sequences, under 15% of them singletons; the top ten hold approximately 0.49%. The V call is TRBV20-1, the J call TRBJ2-2, with D possibly being TRBD2 (6 bases). The specimen was CD4+ T cells sorted from PBMCs, collected 45 days after the yellow fever booster vaccination. The origin of this receptor is a man under 40 who received the YFV17D yellow fever vaccine. The CDR3 is CSARVSRDYTGELFF. CDR3 nucleotide sequence: TGCAGTGCTAGAGTAAGCAGGGACTACACCGGGGAGCTGTTTTTT.